Below, 28 T cell receptor beta chains from the same sample are listed, as sequenced in a study of T cell changes during pregnancy in multiple sclerosis. Sequenced by immunoSEQ multiplex PCR; TCRdb stores in-frame clones only, minus some. The sample carries 40,000 or so clones, more than 70% recorded once. Material: CD8+ T cells from peripheral blood mononuclear cells, obtained in the first trimester of pregnancy. The receptors were gathered from a female donor with multiple sclerosis, enrolled in a pregnancy study.

CDR3 protein: CASSHGTAYSGNTIYF. The CDR3 DNA reads as TGTGCCAGCAGTCATGGGACAGCTTACTCTGGAAACACCATATATTTT. This sequence joins TRBV9 and TRBJ1-3, with 7 bases fitting TRBD1. With V trimmed by 5 bases and J by 0 bases, 8 bases remained unmatched. Germline CDR1 reads SGDLS; CDR2 reads YYNGEE. The CDR3 is 16 amino acids. The entire variable domain, with the rest obtained from reference TRBV9 and TRBJ1-3, is as follows: DSGVTQTPKHLITATGQRVTLRCSPRSGDLSVYWYQQSLDQGLQFLIQYYNGEERAKGNILERFSAQQFPDLHSELNLSSLELGDSALYFCASSHGTAYSGNTIYFGEGSWLTVV.

This clone occurred once. V gene TRBV13 combines with J gene TRBJ1-1; a possible D gene is TRBD1 (6 bases). CDR1 is PRHDT and CDR2 is FYEKMQ in the germline V gene (reference sequence). The CDR3 is 14 residues long. V lost 5 bases to trimming and J lost 1 base, with 11 bases between them. The CDR3 protein is CASSIQGSNTEAFF. The CDR3 DNA follows: TGTGCCAGCAGCATACAGGGATCGAACACTGAAGCTTTCTTT.

The chain combines TRBV28 with TRBJ1-1, with D possibly TRBD1 on 5 matching bases. V lost 3 bases and J lost 5, with 13 bases in between. The CDR3 extends over 14 amino acids. Germline values: CDR1 MDHEN, CDR2 SYDVKM. CDR3 sequence reads: CASSFGGGRTEAFF. CDR3 coding DNA: TGTGCCAGCAGTTTCGGGGGGGGTAGGACTGAAGCTTTCTTT.

This clone appeared a few times. The rearrangement uses TRBV6-4 and TRBJ2-3; TRBD2 matches 10 bases. This CDR3 comprises 15 residues. Per the germline V gene, CDR1 is MRHNA and CDR2 is SNTAGT. Trimming cost V 6 bases and J 4 bases; bases outside gene matches: 7. The CDR3: CASSRGSGGPDTQYF. CDR3 in DNA: TGTGCCAGCAGCCGTGGTAGCGGGGGGCCAGATACGCAGTATTTT.

CDR3 in amino acids: CASSSAGFTSGGSYNEQFF. CDR3 nucleotides: TGTGCCAGCAGCTCGGCAGGTTTTACTAGCGGGGGCTCCTACAATGAGCAGTTCTTC. This rearrangement joins TRBV13 to TRBJ2-1; 11 nucleotides match TRBD2. The CDR3 contains 19 residues. Trimming cost V 4 bases and J 0 bases; bases outside gene matches: 11. The germline V gene has CDR1 PRHDT and CDR2 FYEKMQ (reference sequence).

The gene calls are TRBV11-3 and TRBJ2-5; TRBD2 matches at 8 bases. The CDR3 is 15 residues long. The V segment lost 5 bases and the J segment 0 bases; nucleotides outside the gene matches: 5. Per the germline V gene, CDR1 is SGHNT and CDR2 is YENEEA. CDR3 in amino acids: CASSPWRGDQETQYF. For the CDR3, the DNA is TGTGCCAGCAGCCCTTGGCGGGGGGACCAAGAGACCCAGTACTTC.

The chain recombines TRBV10-3 with TRBJ1-2; 8 bases align to TRBD1. Germline values: CDR1 ENHRY, CDR2 SYGVKD. The CDR3 extends over 14 amino acids. The trim removed 9 bases at V and 3 bases at J, leaving 9 bases unmatched. DNA of the CDR3: TGTGCCATTCAAACCGGGACAGGAGACTATGGCTACACCTTC. Translated: CAIQTGTGDYGYTF.

The V gene is TRBV5-6, the J gene TRBJ2-7; TRBD2 agrees at 12 bases. V was clipped by 3 bases and J by 1 base; unmatched bases: 8. The CDR3 contains 17 residues. Germline assignment: CDR1 SGHDT and CDR2 YYEEEE. The CDR3 nucleotides are TGTGCCAGCAGCTCAACTAGCGGGGGGCGATATTCCTACGAGCAGTACTTC. This sequence encodes CASSSTSGGRYSYEQYF.

Note on this clone: Other DNA sequences within the sample encode an identical CDR3. The V gene is TRBV7-3, the J gene TRBJ2-1, with TRBD2 matching over 11 bases. V lost 5 bases to trimming and J lost 4 bases; unmatched junction nucleotides: 4. CDR1 is SGHTA, CDR2 FQGTGA, per germline. This CDR3 is built from 15 residues. The CDR3 reads CASSPLAGGYNEQFF. DNA of the CDR3: TGTGCCAGCAGCCCTCTAGCGGGGGGTTACAATGAGCAGTTCTTC.

The chain joins TRBV7-9 to TRBJ1-4, with 8 bases lining up with TRBD1. The V gene's germline CDR1 is SEHNR and CDR2 FQNEAQ (reference sequence). Losses at the gene ends were 5 bases for V and 7 bases for J; bases not matched to a gene: 9. CDR3 length: 15 residues. CDR3: CASSGQDRVGEKLFF. The CDR3, as DNA: TGTGCCAGCAGCGGTCAGGACAGGGTCGGTGAAAAACTGTTTTTT.

The chain combines TRBV7-2 with TRBJ1-5; D is possibly TRBD1 (6 bases). Germline V gives CDR1 SGHTA, CDR2 FQGNSA. The germline V and J ends were trimmed by 5 bases and 7 bases, with 12 bases remaining between them. CDR3 length: 13 residues. The CDR3 protein is CASSQSRGQPQHF. Written as DNA, the CDR3 is TGTGCCAGCAGCCAATCGAGGGGGCAGCCCCAGCATTTT.

The V and J genes are TRBV13 and TRBJ1-3, with TRBD1 matching 9 bases. This CDR3 spans 16 amino acids. Germline V gene data show CDR1 as PRHDT and CDR2 as FYEKMQ (reference sequence). Trimming cost V 4 bases and J 0 bases; bases outside gene matches: 4. CDR3 loop: CASSWGQGVSGNTIYF. The CDR3 region has the DNA TGTGCCAGCAGCTGGGGACAGGGCGTCTCTGGAAACACCATATATTTT.

The chain combines TRBV4-3 with TRBJ1-1; no definite D call. V was trimmed by 4 bases and J by 0 bases, leaving 18 bases between them. The CDR3 is made up of 17 amino acids. Germline V gene data show CDR1 as LGHNA and CDR2 as YSLEER. The CDR3 loop reads CASSPNPYDGVNTEAFF. The CDR3 coding sequence is TGCGCCAGCAGCCCCAACCCGTACGACGGAGTGAACACTGAAGCTTTCTTT.

The CDR3 DNA sequence: TGTGCCAGCAGAAGACAGGGATCCGGGGAGCTGTTTTTT. Encoded protein: CASRRQGSGELFF. The chain has TRBV5-8 and TRBJ2-2, with 7 bases matching TRBD1. V lost 5 bases, J lost 6 bases, and 4 bases stayed unmatched. The CDR3 sequence is 13 residues long. The V gene's germline CDR1 is SGHTS and CDR2 YDEGEE.

The genes are TRBV15 and TRBJ2-5, with D uncertain. The CDR3 is made up of 16 amino acids. Germline CDR1 reads LNHNV; CDR2 reads YYDKDF (reference sequence). Trimming took 0 bases from V and 0 from J, leaving 11 bases between them. CDR3 in amino acids: CATSRELMLNQETQYF. The DNA for the CDR3 is TGTGCCACCAGCAGAGAGTTAATGCTAAACCAAGAGACCCAGTACTTC.

A single count supports this clone. The V call is TRBV20-1, the J call TRBJ1-2; no reliable D call. Trimming took off 6 bases at V and 6 bases at J, with 11 bases between the two ends. The CDR3 has 11 residues. Germline CDR1 is DFQATT and CDR2 is SNEGSKA (reference sequence). In DNA, the CDR3 is TGCAGTGCACCTGGACTTCATGGCTACACCTTC. Its translation is CSAPGLHGYTF.

Here the CDR3 reads CASGLVLGGLDTQYF. DNA of the CDR3: TGTGCTAGTGGTTTGGTATTGGGTGGGCTCGATACGCAGTATTTT. V is TRBV12-5 and J is TRBJ2-3; D not resolved. Trimming shortened V by 0 bases and J by 6 bases, and 13 bases separated the two germline ends. The CDR3 sequence is 15 residues long. Per the germline V gene, CDR1 is LGHNT and CDR2 is FRNRAP.

This clone has just one count. The rearrangement joins TRBV6-5 to TRBJ1-5, with no clear D. The ends were cut back, 5 bases at V and 8 bases at J, with 19 bases in the middle. The CDR3 loop spans 15 amino acids. Germline loops: CDR1 MNHEY, CDR2 SVGAGI. Here the CDR3 reads CASSTAASGGKPQHF. CDR3 DNA: TGTGCCAGCAGTACCGCGGCGTCAGGAGGAAAGCCCCAGCATTTT.

This clone was seen only once. This sequence joins TRBV4-3 and TRBJ2-1; 10 bases are shared with TRBD2. Trimming took 4 bases from V and 8 from J; bases not matched to a gene: 5. The CDR3 is 14 residues long. CDR1 and CDR2 from the germline V gene are LGHNA and YSLEER. CDR3: CASSPGLASDEQFF. The DNA for the CDR3 is TGCGCCAGCAGCCCGGGACTAGCGAGCGATGAGCAGTTCTTC.

By proportion, this clone is medium-sized. The gene calls are TRBV4-2 and TRBJ2-2, with 8 nucleotides matching TRBD1. Unmatched junction bases numbered 4, after V lost 2 bases and J lost 5 bases. The CDR3 is 15 amino acids. Germline CDR1 reads LGHNA; CDR2 reads YNFKEQ. CDR3 in DNA: TGTGCCAGCAGCCAACAACAGGGGGAGACCGGGGAGCTGTTTTTT. This translates into CASSQQQGETGELFF.

The CDR3 DNA follows: TGTGCCAGCAGTTCCGAGACAGGGGGCAGGGATGGCTACACCTTC. Translation gives CASSSETGGRDGYTF. The V gene is TRBV6-1, the J gene TRBJ1-2; 10 positions match TRBD1. V trimming: 5 bases; J trimming: 6 bases; junction bases outside the gene matches: 9. Germline CDR1 and CDR2: MNHNS and SASEGT. CDR3 size: 15 residues.

The rearrangement links TRBV4-3 to TRBJ2-5; perhaps TRBD2 as D (6 bases). This CDR3 spans 17 amino acids. Germline V gene sequence: CDR1 LGHNA, CDR2 YSLEER. Deletions cut 0 bases from V and 5 bases from J, with 19 bases between. This chain's CDR3 is CASSQDAGTPAWETQYF. CDR3 nucleotide sequence: TGCGCCAGCAGCCAAGACGCCGGGACTCCCGCTTGGGAGACCCAGTACTTC.

This clone was counted a single time. V and J are TRBV11-2 and TRBJ1-2; 7 nucleotides line up with TRBD1. The ends lost 1 base at V and 8 bases at J; junction bases unmatched: 10. This CDR3 has 15 residues. Germline V gives CDR1 SGHAT, CDR2 FQNNGV. The CDR3 sequence is CASSLGQGDLNGYTF. The CDR3 nucleotides read TGTGCCAGCAGCTTAGGGCAGGGGGATTTAAACGGCTACACCTTC.

The chain links TRBV6-6 to TRBJ2-5; 7 bases line up with TRBD1. CDR3 size: 14 residues. CDR1 and CDR2 from the germline V gene are MNHNY and SVGAGI (reference sequence). Trimming at V came to 0 bases and at J to 5 bases, leaving 3 bases not matched to a gene. DNA of the CDR3: TGTGCCAGCAGTTACTCGACAGGGATGGAGACCCAGTACTTC. Protein sequence: CASSYSTGMETQYF.

This chain connects TRBV5-3 to TRBJ1-5; the D is unclear. TRBV5-3 is known as an ORF, though its function is uncertain. The CDR3 runs 11 residues. Trimming took 7 bases from V and 6 from J, leaving 8 bases between them. The CDR3 DNA reads as TGTGCCAGAGGAGGGATTCAGCCCCAGCATTTT. Amino acids: CARGGIQPQHF.

The chain joins TRBV2 to TRBJ1-1; D not resolved. The V end was cut by 8 bases, the J end by 0 bases, with 19 bases between. Germline V CDR1 and CDR2: SNHLY, FYNNEI. This CDR3 spans 16 amino acids. CDR3 sequence (DNA): TGTGCCAGCGAAAACCCACATTGGGCCTTGAACACTGAAGCTTTCTTT. Translated: CASENPHWALNTEAFF.

The rearrangement links TRBV9 to TRBJ2-3; TRBD2 might be the D (6 bases). The CDR3 covers 15 residues. The V gene's germline CDR1 is SGDLS and CDR2 YYNGEE. The V end lost 0 bases, the J end lost 0 bases, and 8 bases lay between the germline ends. DNA of the CDR3: TGTGCCAGCAGCGTAGGGCGGGGTAGCACAGATACGCAGTATTTT. Residues: CASSVGRGSTDTQYF. The variable domain in full, completed from reference TRBV9 and TRBJ2-3, reads DSGVTQTPKHLITATGQRVTLRCSPRSGDLSVYWYQQSLDQGLQFLIQYYNGEERAKGNILERFSAQQFPDLHSELNLSSLELGDSALYFCASSVGRGSTDTQYFGPGTRLTVL.

V usage is TRBV4-3 and J usage is TRBJ2-5; a weak D match, TRBD2 (6 bases). Per germline, CDR1 LGHNA and CDR2 YSLEER. V shed 4 bases and J shed 0 bases, with 9 bases lying between them. The CDR3 is 14 amino acids. CDR3 residues: CASSLRGYQETQYF. The CDR3 DNA is TGCGCCAGCAGCCTTCGGGGGTACCAAGAGACCCAGTACTTC.